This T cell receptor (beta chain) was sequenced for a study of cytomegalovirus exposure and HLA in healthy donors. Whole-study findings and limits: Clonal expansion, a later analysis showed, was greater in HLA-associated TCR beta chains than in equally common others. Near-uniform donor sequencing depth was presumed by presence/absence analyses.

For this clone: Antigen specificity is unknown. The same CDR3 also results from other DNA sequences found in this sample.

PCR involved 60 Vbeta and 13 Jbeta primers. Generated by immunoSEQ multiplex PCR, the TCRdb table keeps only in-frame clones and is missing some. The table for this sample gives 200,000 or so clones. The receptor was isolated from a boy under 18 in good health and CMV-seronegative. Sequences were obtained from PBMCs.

The CDR3 DNA is TGTGCCAGCAGCCACGACAGGCAGGGAACTGAAGCTTTCTTT. It encodes CASSHDRQGTEAFF. The rearrangement links TRBV9 to TRBJ1-1, with D perhaps matching TRBD1 (6 bases). Germline CDR1 reads SGDLS; CDR2 reads YYNGEE. The CDR3 has 14 residues. Trimming cost V 4 bases and J 5 bases, with 15 bases left between them.